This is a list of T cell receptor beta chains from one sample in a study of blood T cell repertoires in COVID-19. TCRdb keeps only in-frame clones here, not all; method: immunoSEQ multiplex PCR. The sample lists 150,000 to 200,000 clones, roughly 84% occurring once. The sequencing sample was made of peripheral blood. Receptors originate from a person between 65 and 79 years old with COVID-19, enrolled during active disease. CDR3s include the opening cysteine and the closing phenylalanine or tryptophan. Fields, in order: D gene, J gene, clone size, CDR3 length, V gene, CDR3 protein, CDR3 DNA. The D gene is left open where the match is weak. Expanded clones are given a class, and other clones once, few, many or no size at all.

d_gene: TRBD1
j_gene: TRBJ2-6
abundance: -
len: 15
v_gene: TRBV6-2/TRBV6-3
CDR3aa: CASSWTGPGANVLTF
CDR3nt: TGTGCCAGCAGTTGGACAGGACCCGGGGCCAACGTCCTGACTTTC

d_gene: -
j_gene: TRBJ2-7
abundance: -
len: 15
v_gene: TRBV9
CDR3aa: CASSAREGLGYEQYF
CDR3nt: TGTGCCAGCAGCGCAAGAGAGGGTTTGGGCTACGAGCAGTACTTC

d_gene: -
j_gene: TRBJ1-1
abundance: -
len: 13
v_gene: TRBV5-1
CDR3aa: CASRPQGSTEAFF
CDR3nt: TGCGCCAGCAGACCCCAGGGGAGTACTGAAGCTTTCTTT

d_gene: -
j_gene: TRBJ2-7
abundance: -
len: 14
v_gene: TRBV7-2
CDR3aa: CASSLLGGRSEQYF
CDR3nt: TGTGCCAGCAGCTTATTAGGGGGAAGGAGCGAGCAGTACTTC

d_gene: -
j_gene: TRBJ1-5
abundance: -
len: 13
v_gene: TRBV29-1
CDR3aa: CSVGQAPYQPQHF
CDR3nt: TGCAGCGTTGGTCAGGCTCCTTATCAGCCCCAGCATTTT

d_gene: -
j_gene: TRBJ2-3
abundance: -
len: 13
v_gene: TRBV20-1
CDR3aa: CSASMLNRDTQYF
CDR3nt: TGCAGTGCTAGTATGTTGAATAGAGATACGCAGTATTTT

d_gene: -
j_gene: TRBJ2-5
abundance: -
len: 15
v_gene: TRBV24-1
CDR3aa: CATSAYLGGQETQYF
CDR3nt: TGTGCCACCAGTGCCTACTTGGGGGGGCAGGAGACCCAGTACTTC

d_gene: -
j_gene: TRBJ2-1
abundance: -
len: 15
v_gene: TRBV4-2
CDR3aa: CASSQVSQGRDEQFF
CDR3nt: TGTGCCAGCAGCCAAGTCTCCCAGGGGCGAGATGAGCAGTTCTTC

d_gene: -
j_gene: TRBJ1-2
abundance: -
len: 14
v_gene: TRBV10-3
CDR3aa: CAISESTGIVAYTF
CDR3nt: TGTGCCATCAGTGAGTCGACGGGGATCGTGGCGTACACCTTC

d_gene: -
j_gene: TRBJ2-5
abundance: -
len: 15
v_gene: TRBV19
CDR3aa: CASSGSGGQQETQYF
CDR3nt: TGTGCCAGTAGCGGGTCAGGGGGGCAACAAGAGACCCAGTACTTC

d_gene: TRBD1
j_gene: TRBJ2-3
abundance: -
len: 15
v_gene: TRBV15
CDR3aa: CATSRVGQGVVTQYF
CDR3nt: TGTGCCACCAGCAGAGTGGGACAGGGGGTCGTTACGCAGTATTTT

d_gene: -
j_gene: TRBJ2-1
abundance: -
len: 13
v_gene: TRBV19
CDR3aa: CASSLGPYNEQFF
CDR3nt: TGTGCCAGTAGTCTTGGCCCCTACAATGAGCAGTTCTTC

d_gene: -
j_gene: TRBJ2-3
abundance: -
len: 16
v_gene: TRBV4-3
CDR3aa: CASSQDERPGADTQYF
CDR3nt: TGCGCCAGCAGCCAAGATGAGAGGCCCGGAGCAGATACGCAGTATTTT

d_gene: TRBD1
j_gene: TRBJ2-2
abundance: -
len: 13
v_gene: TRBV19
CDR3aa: CASSMTGQGRLFF
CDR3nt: TGTGCCAGTAGTATGACGGGACAGGGTAGGCTGTTTTTT

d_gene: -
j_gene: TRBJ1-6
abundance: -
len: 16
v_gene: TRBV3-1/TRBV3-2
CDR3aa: CASSQEAYSYNSPLHF
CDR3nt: TGTGCCAGCAGCCAAGAGGCTTACTCCTATAATTCACCCCTCCACTTT

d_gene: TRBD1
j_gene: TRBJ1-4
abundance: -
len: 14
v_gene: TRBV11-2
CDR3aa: CASSTGTGYEKLFF
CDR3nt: TGTGCCAGCAGCACGGGGACAGGGTATGAAAAACTGTTTTTT

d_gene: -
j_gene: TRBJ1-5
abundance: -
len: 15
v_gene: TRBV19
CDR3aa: CASSSGVRVHQPQHF
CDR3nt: TGTGCCAGTAGTTCGGGCGTCAGGGTACATCAGCCCCAGCATTTT

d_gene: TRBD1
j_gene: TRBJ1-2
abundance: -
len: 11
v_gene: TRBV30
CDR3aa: CAWDRVSGYTF
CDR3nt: TGTGCCTGGGACAGGGTTAGTGGCTACACCTTC

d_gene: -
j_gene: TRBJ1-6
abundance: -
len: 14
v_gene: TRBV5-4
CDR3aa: CASSLQGYNSPLHF
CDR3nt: TGTGCCAGCAGCTTACAGGGCTATAATTCACCCCTCCACTTT

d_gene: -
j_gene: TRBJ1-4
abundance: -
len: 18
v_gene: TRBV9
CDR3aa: CASSPRGGVRSGGEKLFF
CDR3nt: TGTGCCAGCAGCCCCCGCGGAGGGGTCCGCTCTGGGGGTGAAAAACTGTTTTTT

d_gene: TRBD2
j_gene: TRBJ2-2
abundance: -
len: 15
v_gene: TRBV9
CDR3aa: CASSSLAGGAGELFF
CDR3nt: TGTGCCAGCAGCTCACTAGCGGGAGGGGCCGGGGAGCTGTTTTTT

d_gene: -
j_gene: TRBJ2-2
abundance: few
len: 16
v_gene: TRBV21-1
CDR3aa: CASSLGGGTNTGELFF
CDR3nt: TGTGCCAGCTCCCTGGGGGGGGGAACGAACACCGGGGAGCTGTTTTTT

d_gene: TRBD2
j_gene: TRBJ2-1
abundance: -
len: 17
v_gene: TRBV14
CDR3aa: CASSQEPPSGLYNEQFF
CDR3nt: TGTGCCAGCAGCCAAGAGCCCCCTAGCGGGCTGTACAATGAGCAGTTCTTC

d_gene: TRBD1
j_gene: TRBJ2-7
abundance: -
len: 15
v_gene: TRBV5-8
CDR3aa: CASSLWTGLIHEQYF
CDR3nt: TGTGCCAGCAGCTTGTGGACAGGGTTAATCCACGAGCAGTACTTC

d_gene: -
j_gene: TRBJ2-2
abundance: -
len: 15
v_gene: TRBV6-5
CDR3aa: CASKRGSDVTGELFF
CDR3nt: TGTGCCAGCAAGAGGGGGTCAGACGTCACCGGGGAGCTGTTTTTT

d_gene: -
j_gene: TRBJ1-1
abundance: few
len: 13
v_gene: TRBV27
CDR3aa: CASSFRSGGEAFF
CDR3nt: TGTGCCAGCAGTTTTCGTAGCGGGGGGGAAGCTTTCTTT

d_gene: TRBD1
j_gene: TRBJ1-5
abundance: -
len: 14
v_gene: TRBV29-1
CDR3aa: CSVIGQGRNQPQHF
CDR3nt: TGCAGCGTTATAGGACAGGGCCGCAATCAGCCCCAGCATTTT

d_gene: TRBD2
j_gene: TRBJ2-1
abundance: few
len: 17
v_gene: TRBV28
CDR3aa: CASRTVAGATWRNEQFF
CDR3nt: TGTGCCTCCCGCACGGTAGCGGGAGCTACGTGGCGGAATGAGCAGTTCTTC

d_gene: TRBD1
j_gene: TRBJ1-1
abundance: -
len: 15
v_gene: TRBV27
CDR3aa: CASIHRTGGGTEAFF
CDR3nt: TGTGCCAGCATCCATCGGACAGGGGGAGGCACTGAAGCTTTCTTT

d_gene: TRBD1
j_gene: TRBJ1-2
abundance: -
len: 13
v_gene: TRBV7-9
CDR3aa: CASSVDRVYGYTF
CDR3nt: TGTGCCAGCAGCGTCGACAGGGTGTATGGCTACACCTTC

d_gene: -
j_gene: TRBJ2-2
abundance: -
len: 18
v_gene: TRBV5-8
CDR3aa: CASSLPGGAPRNTGELFF
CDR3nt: TGTGCCAGCAGCTTACCTGGAGGGGCCCCCCGGAACACCGGGGAGCTGTTTTTT

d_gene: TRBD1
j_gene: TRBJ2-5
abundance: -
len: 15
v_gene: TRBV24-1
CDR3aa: CATSTEGQGYETQYF
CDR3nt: TGTGCCACCTCCACCGAAGGACAGGGGTACGAGACCCAGTACTTC

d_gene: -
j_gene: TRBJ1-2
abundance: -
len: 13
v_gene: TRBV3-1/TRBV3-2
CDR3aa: CASRSTDYHGYTF
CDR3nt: TGTGCCAGCAGGTCGACAGATTATCATGGCTACACCTTC